This T cell receptor beta chain was captured by sequencing in a study of blood T cell repertoires in COVID-19. Study-level background: Samples representing acute and convalescent COVID-19 were sourced from the United States, Italy and Spain. From T cells, B-cell-depleted T cells, or PBMCs came the material, which was cDNA or gDNA.

V was pared by 3 bases and J by 3 bases, with 14 bases between. The CDR3 is 16 amino acids. From germline, CDR1 is LNHDA and CDR2 SQIVND (reference sequence). In the authors' workflow: Amplified reference gene primers provided the basis for estimating nucleated cell counts. Clones were read by immunoSEQ multiplex PCR, and TCRdb kept only the in-frame ones, dropping some. Clone size and V and J calls were adopted from that table, with D and trimming inferred from the DNA. The sample consists of tens of thousands of clones, about nine tenths of them appearing once. V usage is TRBV19 and J usage is TRBJ2-2, with a tentative D call TRBD1 (5 bases). The TCR originated in a woman older than 75 with active or convalescent COVID-19. Material: peripheral blood. CDR3 protein: CASSIAAGLDTGELFF. CDR3 bases: TGTGCCAGTAGTATTGCGGCAGGGTTGGACACCGGGGAGCTGTTTTTT. Looking up the rest from reference TRBV19 and TRBJ2-2 gives the full variable domain: DGGITQSPKYLFRKEGQNVTLSCEQNLNHDAMYWYRQDPGQGLRLIYYSQIVNDFQKGDIAEGYSVSREKKESFPLTVTSAQKNPTAFYLCASSIAAGLDTGELFFGEGSRLTVL.